These 16 T cell receptor beta chains were all obtained from the same sample, sequenced in a study of T cells in Graves' hyperthyroidism and ophthalmopathy. Amplification yielded TCR beta CDR3 regions, with RNA transcripts as the source. Carried out on the TCR CDR3, a first-round RT-PCR used the HTBI primer set. TCRdb reprocessed the multiplex PCR reads via MiXCR and lists one record per CDR3 protein. The table has approximately 430,000 distinct CDR3 sequences, roughly 15% seen once. Material: blood. Source of these receptors: a man aged 18 to 29 with Graves' ophthalmopathy.

The chain couples TRBV4-1 to TRBJ1-2; D uncertain. The CDR3 sequence is 15 residues long. The germline CDR1 and CDR2 sequences are MGHRA and YSYEKL. V lost 0 bases to trimming and J lost 4 bases, with 12 bases between them. The CDR3 region has the DNA TGCGCCAGCAGCCAAGATACCGGTTCCAGCTATGGCTACACCTTC. Its protein is CASSQDTGSSYGYTF.

This clonotype was counted many times. The germline gene is not matched at one end of the junction; a read error may be the cause. The CDR3 DNA reads TGTGCCAGCAGCCCTGACAGGGGGGGAACTGAAGCTTTCTTT. This encodes CASSPDRGGTEAFF. This chain connects TRBV5-1 to TRBJ1-1; 9 nucleotides agree with TRBD1. In germline, CDR1 is SGHRS, CDR2 YFSETQ. This CDR3 contains 14 residues.

This chain connects TRBV9 to TRBJ2-3; 8 nucleotides match TRBD1. CDR3 length: 17 residues. V lost 6 bases to trimming and J lost 2 bases; unmatched junction nucleotides: 14. The V gene's germline CDR1 is SGDLS and CDR2 YYNGEE. The CDR3: CASTPPATGVHTDTQYF. The CDR3 DNA sequence: TGTGCCAGCACCCCTCCCGCGACAGGGGTCCACACAGATACGCAGTATTTT.

This clonotype was detected ten times or more. The J gene is TRBJ2-7, the V gene TRBV30, with 9 positions matching TRBD1. The CDR3 is 13 amino acids. V dropped 3 bases and J dropped 4; count of bases not matched to a gene: 4. Per the germline V gene, CDR1 is GTSNPN and CDR2 is SVGIG (reference sequence). The CDR3 loop reads CAWSGTGTYEQYF. Here the CDR3 DNA reads TGTGCCTGGAGCGGGACAGGGACGTACGAGCAGTACTTC. Together with reference TRBV30 and TRBJ2-7, the CDR3 gives the full variable domain: SQTIHQWPATLVQPVGSPLSLECTVEGTSNPNLYWYRQAAGRGLQLLFYSVGIGQISSEVPQNLSASRPQDRQFILSSKKLLLSDSGFYLCAWSGTGTYEQYFGPGTRLTVT.

CDR3: CASRNPMVQGYGYTF. In DNA, the CDR3 is TGTGCCAGCAGGAATCCCATGGTGCAGGGGTATGGCTACACCTTC. The genes are TRBV6-1 and TRBJ1-2; tentative D call: TRBD1 (6 bases). The CDR3 totals 15 residues. V was shortened by 6 bases and J by 5 bases, with 19 bases between the two germline ends. Germline CDR1 is MNHNS and CDR2 is SASEGT.

This clonotype occurred many times. The chain employs TRBV5-4 and TRBJ2-3; D is uncertain. Germline loops: CDR1 SGHNT, CDR2 YYREEE (reference sequence). The V end was cut by 4 bases, the J end by 8 bases, with 17 bases between. The CDR3 is made up of 14 amino acids. The CDR3 DNA sequence: TGTGCCAGCAGCCTACAGTTCCGATTGGGTACGCAGTATTTT. This sequence encodes CASSLQFRLGTQYF.

The V call is TRBV2, the J call TRBJ2-4; D assignment may be TRBD1 or TRBD2 (6 bases each). The CDR3 contains 17 residues. Trimming removed 6 bases at V and 0 bases at J, with 18 bases between. The V gene's germline CDR1 is SNHLY and CDR2 FYNNEI. The CDR3 reads CASRPGKGGLAKNIQYF. For the CDR3, the DNA is TGTGCCAGCAGACCAGGGAAGGGGGGCTTAGCCAAAAACATTCAGTACTTC. Filled out from reference TRBV2 and TRBJ2-4, the complete variable domain reads EPEVTQTPSHQVTQMGQEVILRCVPISNHLYFYWYRQILGQKVEFLVSFYNNEISEKSEIFDDQFSVERPDGSNFTLKIRSTKLEDSAMYFCASRPGKGGLAKNIQYFGAGTRLSVL.

In this sample, this clonotype turned up many times. V is TRBV11-2 and J is TRBJ1-2; no clear D gene. The V gene lost 1 base and the J gene lost 5 bases, with 8 bases spanning the gap. This CDR3 is built from 13 residues. Germline-derived CDR1 and CDR2 are SGHAT and FQNNGV. The CDR3 DNA sequence: TGTGCCAGCAGCTTAGCGCCAGATTATGGCTACACCTTC. This translates into CASSLAPDYGYTF. Drawing the rest from reference TRBV11-2 and TRBJ1-2, the complete variable domain is EAGVAQSPRYKIIEKRQSVAFWCNPISGHATLYWYQQILGQGPKLLIQFQNNGVVDDSQLPKDRFSAERLKGVDSTLKIQPAKLEDSAVYLCASSLAPDYGYTFGSGTRLTVV.

This clonotype was counted many times. This chain uses TRBV12-3 or TRBV12-4 with TRBJ2-1; D is possibly TRBD1 or TRBD2 (5 bases each). The CDR3 covers 15 residues. V gave up 6 bases and J gave up 5 bases, with 17 bases separating them. This chain's CDR3 is CASSSPGPLNNEQFF. In nucleotides, the CDR3 is TGTGCCAGCAGCTCTCCGGGACCACTAAACAATGAGCAGTTCTTC.

The sample holds many counts of this clonotype. The rearrangement joins TRBV12-3 or TRBV12-4 to TRBJ2-1; TRBD2 aligns across 14 bases. The V segment lost 8 bases and the J segment 5 bases; nucleotides outside the gene matches: 14. This CDR3 contains 18 residues. Here the CDR3 DNA reads TGTGCCAGCTCGCCCGGGACTAGCGGGAGTATGAGGGACAATGAGCAGTTCTTC. Translated: CASSPGTSGSMRDNEQFF.

This clonotype was recorded many times. The V and J genes are TRBV20-1 and TRBJ1-5; D might be TRBD1 (6 bases). The CDR3 extends over 14 amino acids. V shed 2 bases and J shed 3 bases, with 11 bases lying between them. The germline CDR1 and CDR2 sequences are DFQATT and SNEGSKA (reference sequence). As DNA, the CDR3 is TGCAGTGCTAGACCAGGGGCCCACAATCAGCCCCAGCATTTT. This translates into CSARPGAHNQPQHF.

The chain links TRBV7-2 to TRBJ1-2; D gene ambiguous. From germline, CDR1 is SGHTA and CDR2 FQGNSA. V lost 2 bases to trimming and J lost 7 bases, with 8 bases between them. This CDR3 contains 12 residues. CDR3: CASSLSHCGYTF. In nucleotides, the CDR3 is TGTGCCAGCAGCTTATCCCACTGTGGCTACACCTTC.

In its sample, this clonotype was seen many times. This rearrangement joins TRBV16 to TRBJ2-7; TRBD1 matches at 7 bases. J lost 3 bases, V lost 0 bases, and 2 bases had no gene match. CDR1 is KGHSY, CDR2 FQNENV, per germline. CDR3 length: 14 residues. CDR3 sequence reads: CASSQSGDSYEQYF. DNA for the CDR3: TGTGCCAGCAGCCAATCAGGGGACAGCTACGAGCAGTACTTC.

The rearrangement joins TRBV7-9 to TRBJ1-1, with 7 bases matching TRBD1. There are 14 residues in the CDR3. CDR1 is SEHNR and CDR2 is FQNEAQ in the germline V gene (reference sequence). The J segment lost 1 base and the V segment lost 3 bases, leaving 2 bases of the junction unmatched. The CDR3 sequence: CASSFTGENTEAFF. The CDR3 DNA is TGTGCCAGCAGCTTCACAGGGGAGAACACTGAAGCTTTCTTT.

Worth noting for this clonotype: With a much larger clone just one base away, this may be a read error. V and J are TRBV11-2 and TRBJ2-1, with unresolved D. The CDR3 extends over 14 amino acids. Germline CDR1 and CDR2: SGHAT and FQNNGV. The CDR3 coding sequence is TGTGCCAGCAGCTTAGGGCAATTCTACAATGAGCAGCTCTTC. Amino acids: CASSLGQFYNEQLF.

This clonotype was seen ten or more times. J is TRBJ1-1 and V is TRBV30; D uncertain. Germline lookup yields CDR1 GTSNPN and CDR2 SVGIG (reference sequence). The CDR3 has 9 residues. V was cut by 0 bases and J by 12 bases, with 5 bases left in between. Written as DNA, the CDR3 is TGTGCCTGGAGTGTTGGGACTTTCTTT. Translating it yields CAWSVGTFF.